The rows below give T cell receptor beta chains drawn from one sample of a study of blood T cell repertoires in COVID-19. Sequencing was performed with immunoSEQ multiplex PCR; in TCRdb, only in-frame clones are kept and a portion is missing. This table has approximately 200,000 clones, 80% to 90% appearing once. The sample consisted of peripheral blood. These receptors were collected from a woman aged 80 or over with acute or convalescent COVID-19. CDR3s include the opening cysteine and the closing phenylalanine or tryptophan. D genes are given only for firm matches. The size field is filled for only some rows; it gives once, few, many or a size class.

J,D,size,V,CDR3,DNA
TRBJ2-1,TRBD2,.,TRBV27,CASRTGTSGRNEQFF,TGTGCCAGCAGGACCGGGACTAGCGGGAGGAATGAGCAGTTCTTC
TRBJ2-3,TRBD2,.,TRBV3-1/TRBV3-2,CASSRWTSGTTDTQYF,TGTGCCAGCAGCCGATGGACTAGCGGGACCACAGATACGCAGTATTTT
TRBJ2-1,TRBD2,.,TRBV27,CASSLMGTGGPREQFF,TGTGCCAGCAGTTTAATGGGAACGGGAGGGCCTAGAGAGCAGTTCTTC
TRBJ1-1,TRBD1,.,TRBV6-5,CASLVGGMNTEAFF,TGTGCCAGCTTGGTAGGGGGCATGAACACTGAAGCTTTCTTT
TRBJ1-1,.,.,TRBV10-3,CAISERGLPNTEAFF,TGTGCCATCAGTGAGAGGGGATTACCTAACACTGAAGCTTTCTTT
TRBJ1-3,.,once,TRBV5-1,CASSLGTGNTIYF,TGCGCCAGCAGCTTGGGTACTGGAAACACCATATATTTT
TRBJ1-5,.,.,TRBV28,CASSPLQGWGSNQPQHF,TGTGCCAGCAGTCCCTTACAGGGCTGGGGAAGCAATCAGCCCCAGCATTTT
TRBJ2-1,TRBD1,.,TRBV9,CASSVLSGGQGMNEQFF,TGTGCCAGCAGCGTCCTCTCCGGCGGACAGGGTATGAATGAGCAGTTCTTC
TRBJ2-1,.,.,TRBV11-3,CASSLVASVDEQFF,TGTGCCAGCAGCTTAGTCGCTAGCGTCGATGAGCAGTTCTTC
TRBJ2-7,.,.,TRBV9,CASSEGVRAEQYF,TGTGCCAGCAGCGAGGGAGTAAGGGCCGAGCAGTACTTC
TRBJ2-7,.,once,TRBV5-1,CASSLGGSDYEQYF,TGCGCCAGCAGCTTGGGAGGGTCCGACTACGAGCAGTACTTC
TRBJ1-6,.,.,TRBV30,CAWSEQGSSPLHF,TGTGCCTGGAGTGAGCAGGGCAGTTCACCCCTCCACTTT
TRBJ2-1,.,.,TRBV7-7,CASSLGFRESPANEQFF,TGTGCTAGCAGCTTAGGTTTTCGCGAGTCCCCCGCCAATGAGCAGTTCTTC
TRBJ2-7,.,.,TRBV24-1,CATSESGQSYEQYF,TGTGCCACCAGTGAGTCAGGACAGAGCTACGAGCAGTACTTC
TRBJ2-7,.,few,TRBV5-5,CASTPTIQSSYEQYF,TGTGCCAGCACCCCGACTATCCAGAGCTCCTACGAGCAGTACTTC
TRBJ2-1,TRBD2,.,TRBV5-4,CASSQSGSSYNEQFF,TGTGCCAGCAGTCAAAGCGGGAGCTCCTACAATGAGCAGTTCTTC
TRBJ2-7,TRBD2,.,TRBV6-2/TRBV6-3,CASSYSGSRYEQYF,TGTGCCAGCAGTTATAGCGGGAGTAGGTACGAGCAGTACTTC
TRBJ2-3,TRBD2,.,TRBV4-3,CASSQPGTSGGTDTQYF,TGCGCCAGCAGCCAACCCGGGACTAGCGGGGGCACAGATACGCAGTATTTT
TRBJ2-5,.,few,TRBV30,CAWSLVPETQYF,TGTGCCTGGAGTCTCGTCCCCGAGACCCAGTACTTC
TRBJ2-7,TRBD2,.,TRBV7-2,CASSLRAPTSGSPYEQYF,TGTGCCAGCAGCTTGAGGGCACCAACTAGCGGGAGTCCCTACGAGCAGTACTTC
TRBJ1-6,TRBD1,.,TRBV4-2,CASSQGQGSYSPLHF,TGTGCCAGCAGCCAAGGACAGGGAAGTTATTCACCCCTCCACTTT
TRBJ1-1,TRBD1,.,TRBV4-3,CASSQRGGAAEAFF,TGCGCCAGCAGCCAACGAGGGGGCGCGGCTGAAGCTTTCTTT
TRBJ2-1,TRBD1,.,TRBV6-5,CASSISQGEFNEQFF,TGTGCCAGCAGTATCTCCCAGGGGGAATTCAATGAGCAGTTCTTC
TRBJ2-5,TRBD1,.,TRBV24-1,CATSVATGGGETQYF,TGTGCCACCAGTGTTGCGACAGGGGGCGGCGAGACCCAGTACTTC
TRBJ1-4,.,few,TRBV5-1,CASSSLSQGSEKLFF,TGCGCCAGCAGCTCTCTGTCCCAGGGGAGTGAAAAACTGTTTTTT
TRBJ2-7,.,few,TRBV13,CASTGTSYEQYF,TGTGCCAGCACAGGGACTTCCTACGAGCAGTACTTC
TRBJ2-7,.,.,TRBV3-1/TRBV3-2,CASSPAFQRRYEQYF,TGTGCCAGCAGCCCTGCTTTCCAGCGTCGCTACGAGCAGTACTTC
TRBJ2-5,TRBD2,.,TRBV5-1,CASSLGGLAGGGETQYF,TGCGCCAGCAGCTTGGGAGGACTAGCGGGGGGAGGAGAGACCCAGTACTTC
TRBJ2-7,TRBD1,many,TRBV3-1/TRBV3-2,CASSQGMGQALGYEQYF,TGTGCCAGCAGCCAAGGAATGGGACAGGCCTTGGGCTACGAGCAGTACTTC
TRBJ1-2,.,.,TRBV7-2,CASSLGGGRLYGYTF,TGTGCCAGCAGCTTAGGGGGGGGGCGCCTATATGGCTACACCTTC
TRBJ1-2,TRBD1,.,TRBV7-9,CASSSSHQTGSLSGYTF,TGTGCCAGCAGTTCTAGCCACCAGACAGGGTCCCTTTCTGGCTACACCTTC
TRBJ2-2,.,few,TRBV7-2,CASSPRGPANTGELFF,TGTGCCAGTTCCCCCCGGGGTCCCGCGAACACCGGGGAGCTGTTTTTT
TRBJ2-7,TRBD1,.,TRBV5-6,CASSLFIDRESYEQYF,TGTGCCAGCAGCTTGTTCATCGACAGGGAGTCCTACGAGCAGTACTTC
TRBJ1-5,TRBD1,.,TRBV19,CASSIGTGPREEPQHF,TGTGCCAGTAGTATTGGGACAGGGCCGCGGGAGGAGCCCCAGCATTTT
TRBJ1-5,.,.,TRBV24-1,CATSDPGVATQHF,TGTGCCACCAGTGATCCCGGGGTCGCGACCCAGCATTTT
TRBJ1-2,.,.,TRBV5-4,CASSSGLALSYGYTF,TGTGCCAGCAGCAGCGGATTGGCATTATCCTATGGCTACACCTTC
TRBJ1-5,TRBD1,.,TRBV18,CASSPNRGQPQHF,TGTGCCAGCTCACCGAACAGGGGCCAGCCCCAGCATTTT
TRBJ2-2,TRBD2,.,TRBV29-1,CSAGGGTGELFF,TGCAGCGCTGGGGGAGGGACCGGGGAGCTGTTTTTT
TRBJ2-7,.,.,TRBV7-9,CASSAHSSGYEQYF,TGTGCCAGCAGCGCTCACAGCTCCGGCTACGAGCAGTACTTC
TRBJ1-2,.,many,TRBV11-2,CASSLGDRNYGYTF,TGTGCCAGCAGCTTAGGTGACAGAAACTATGGCTACACCTTC
TRBJ1-4,.,.,TRBV12-3/TRBV12-4,CASSLAVREKLFF,TGTGCCAGCAGTTTAGCAGTGAGGGAAAAACTGTTTTTT
TRBJ2-7,.,.,TRBV11-3,CASSLDPSGGVEQYF,TGTGCCAGCAGCTTAGACCCCTCGGGCGGGGTCGAGCAGTACTTC
TRBJ2-7,TRBD2,.,TRBV7-2,CASTGLAGGTSYEQYF,TGTGCCAGCACGGGGCTAGCGGGGGGGACATCCTACGAGCAGTACTTC
TRBJ1-5,.,.,TRBV28,CAARAGGQPQHF,TGTGCCGCCCGGGCGGGCGGCCAGCCCCAGCATTTT
TRBJ1-1,TRBD1,.,TRBV28,CASSRPGTGVEAFF,TGTGCCAGCAGCAGACCCGGGACAGGAGTTGAAGCTTTCTTT
TRBJ2-1,.,.,TRBV27,CASSLGGFGEQFF,TGTGCCAGCAGTTTAGGAGGGTTTGGTGAGCAGTTCTTC
TRBJ2-1,.,.,TRBV12-3/TRBV12-4,CASRTQLHRQFF,TGTGCCAGCAGAACACAGCTCCACAGGCAGTTCTTC
TRBJ1-4,TRBD1,once,TRBV6-5,CASSYSRQGGEKLFF,TGTGCCAGCAGTTACTCCAGACAGGGGGGCGAAAAACTGTTTTTT
TRBJ1-5,TRBD1,.,TRBV27,CASSHRDRVNQPQHF,TGTGCCAGCAGTCACCGGGACAGAGTCAATCAGCCCCAGCATTTT
TRBJ2-1,TRBD1,.,TRBV11-3,CASSGRGGTGKVNEQFF,TGTGCCAGCAGCGGACGGGGCGGGACAGGTAAGGTCAATGAGCAGTTCTTC
TRBJ2-1,TRBD2,.,TRBV2,CASRASGTSGMNEQFF,TGTGCCAGCAGGGCCTCCGGGACTAGCGGGATGAATGAGCAGTTCTTC
TRBJ1-1,.,.,TRBV30,CAWSVGRDTEAFF,TGTGCCTGGAGTGTAGGGAGGGACACTGAAGCTTTCTTT
TRBJ2-1,.,few,TRBV30,CAWSVGPGAYNEQFF,TGTGCCTGGAGTGTCGGGCCGGGAGCTTACAATGAGCAGTTCTTC
TRBJ2-7,TRBD2,.,TRBV6-2/TRBV6-3,CASTPGLAGGVLYEQYF,TGTGCCAGCACCCCGGGACTAGCGGGAGGGGTGCTTTACGAGCAGTACTTC
TRBJ1-2,.,.,TRBV28,CASSFSDYGYTF,TGTGCCAGCAGTTTTTCTGACTATGGCTACACCTTC
TRBJ2-7,TRBD2,few,TRBV6-2/TRBV6-3,CASSYSKALAGDYEQYF,TGTGCCAGCAGTTACTCGAAGGCGCTAGCGGGAGACTACGAGCAGTACTTC